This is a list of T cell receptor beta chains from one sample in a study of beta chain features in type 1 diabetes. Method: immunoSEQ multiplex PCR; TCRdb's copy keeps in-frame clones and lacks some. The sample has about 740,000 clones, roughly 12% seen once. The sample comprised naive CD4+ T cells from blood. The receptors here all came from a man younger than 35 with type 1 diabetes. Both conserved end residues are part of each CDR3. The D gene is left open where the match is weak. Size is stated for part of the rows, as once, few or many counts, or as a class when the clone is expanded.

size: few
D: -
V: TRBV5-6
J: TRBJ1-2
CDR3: CASSLILPLRDGYTF
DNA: TGTGCCAGCAGCTTGATTTTGCCTTTACGGGATGGCTACACCTTC

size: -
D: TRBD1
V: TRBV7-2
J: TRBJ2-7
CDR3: CASSPGQGNYEQYF
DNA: TGTGCCAGCAGCCCTGGACAGGGGAACTACGAGCAGTACTTC

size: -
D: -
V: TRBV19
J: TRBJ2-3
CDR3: CASSSGTSTDTQYF
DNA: TGTGCCAGTAGTTCCGGAACTAGCACAGATACGCAGTATTTT

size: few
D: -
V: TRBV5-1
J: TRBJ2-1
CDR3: CASSLPDNEQFF
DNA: TGCGCCAGCAGCTTGCCTGATAATGAGCAGTTCTTC

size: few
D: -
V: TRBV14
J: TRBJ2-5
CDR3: CASSQGSMETQYF
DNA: TGTGCCAGCAGCCAAGGCTCAATGGAGACCCAGTACTTC

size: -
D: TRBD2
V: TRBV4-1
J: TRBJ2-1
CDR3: CASSSRGGSADEQFF
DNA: TGCGCCAGCAGCTCGCGGGGGGGATCTGCCGATGAGCAGTTCTTC

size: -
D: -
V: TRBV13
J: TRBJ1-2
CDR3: CASSLRGYIGYTF
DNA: TGTGCCAGCAGCTTAAGAGGGTATATCGGCTACACCTTC

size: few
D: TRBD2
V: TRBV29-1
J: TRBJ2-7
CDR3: CSVEGGGGLARSYEQYF
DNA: TGCAGCGTTGAAGGGGGAGGGGGACTAGCGCGCTCCTACGAGCAGTACTTC

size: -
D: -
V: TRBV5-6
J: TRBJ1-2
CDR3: CASRRDYGYTF
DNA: TGTGCCAGCAGACGGGACTATGGCTACACCTTC

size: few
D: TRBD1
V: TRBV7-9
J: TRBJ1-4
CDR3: CASSSGTGREKLFF
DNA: TGTGCCAGCAGCTCCGGGACAGGGAGGGAAAAACTGTTTTTT

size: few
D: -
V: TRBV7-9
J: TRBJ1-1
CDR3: CASNPPGGQAFF
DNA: TGTGCCAGCAACCCCCCCGGGGGTCAAGCTTTCTTT

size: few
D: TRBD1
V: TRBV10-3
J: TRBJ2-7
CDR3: CATEDRAGEQYF
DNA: TGTGCCACCGAGGACAGGGCGGGTGAGCAGTACTTC